The T cell receptor (delta chain) described here comes from a study of γδ T cells in repeated Plasmodium falciparum infection. This clone was observed a handful of times. The TCRdb record carries a much larger clone's protein, which differs from this DNA's translation at residue 8; a read error is the likely cause, and the protein listed here is the DNA translation. Flow sorting of PBMC yielded separate Vgamma9/Vdelta2+ and Vdelta2-negative gammadelta T cell populations for bulk repertoire analysis. The CDR3 contains 19 residues. The J segment lost 0 bases and the V segment lost 0 bases, leaving 12 bases of the junction unmatched. Germline V gives CDR1 GEAIGNYY, CDR2 EKD. TCRdb re-identified clones in the multiplex PCR reads via CATT. This sample yields roughly 90,000 delta-chain clones, of which under 1.5% are seen a single time; 7% to 9.5% belongs to the top ten.

The source is a pool of human donors (malaria-infected and uninfected, not separated). Source material: gamma-delta T cells from blood. The chain employs TRDV2 and TRDJ1; 10 positions match TRDD3. TCRdb supplies no J gene; here it was assigned by aligning the nucleotide sequence to germline. In nucleotides, the CDR3 is TGTGCCTGTGACACCTTAGTACCGGGGGATACGCGGGACACCGATAAACTCATCTTT. Translated: CACDTLVPGDTRDTDKLIF.